The 17 T cell receptor beta chains below all came from one sample that was sequenced in a study of OX40 agonist ivuxolimab in advanced cancers. Sequencing used immunoSEQ multiplex PCR; TCRdb keeps in-frame clones, though not all of them. The table includes approximately 94,000 clones, 91% detected once. This sample comprised CD4+ or CD8+ T cells sorted from blood, obtained in a trial of the OX40 agonist ivuxolimab. The receptors were gathered from an adult with an advanced solid tumor such as melanoma, head and neck, liver or kidney cancer.

V is TRBV6-5 and J is TRBJ1-2; D is perhaps TRBD1 (5 bases). Germline V CDR1 and CDR2: MNHEY, SVGAGI. The V and J ends lost 2 bases and 1 base respectively, with 11 bases between them. The CDR3 has 15 amino acids. The CDR3 nucleotides are TGTGCCAGCAGTTACGGGGCTGGAGTTAACTATGGCTACACCTTC. Translation gives CASSYGAGVNYGYTF.

The chain joins TRBV15 to TRBJ2-5, with a tentative D call TRBD1 (5 bases). Trimming shortened V by 5 bases and J by 0 bases, and 16 bases separated the two germline ends. This CDR3 region has 16 residues. CDR1 LNHNV and CDR2 YYDKDF come from the germline V gene (reference sequence). CDR3 coding DNA: TGTGCCACCAGCGGAATGGGGCCTTTGTACCAAGAGACCCAGTACTTC. Protein product: CATSGMGPLYQETQYF.

The gene calls are TRBV18 and TRBJ1-5; 7 nucleotides agree with TRBD1. CDR3 length equals 14 residues. CDR1 and CDR2 (germline): KGHSH, LQKENI. V dropped 4 bases and J dropped 4; count of bases not matched to a gene: 4. The DNA for the CDR3 is TGTGCCAGCTCACACCGGGACAGAAATCAGCCCCAGCATTTT. This gives the protein CASSHRDRNQPQHF.

The J gene is TRBJ2-2, the V gene TRBV7-2, with 10 nucleotides matching TRBD2. The CDR3 covers 15 residues. Germline V lookup: CDR1 SGHTA, CDR2 FQGNSA. V lost 1 base, J lost 7 bases, and 3 bases stayed unmatched. CDR3 amino acids: CASSLVGTSVGELFF. CDR3 nucleotide sequence: TGTGCCAGCAGCTTAGTAGGGACTAGCGTCGGGGAGCTGTTTTTT.

CDR3 protein: CASSFTIAGGLLNEQFF. CDR3 nucleotide sequence: TGTGCCAGCAGCTTCACCATAGCGGGAGGGCTCCTCAATGAGCAGTTCTTC. V is TRBV7-3 and J is TRBJ2-1; 11 nucleotides line up with TRBD2. Germline values: CDR1 SGHTA, CDR2 FQGTGA. The CDR3 covers 17 residues. V shed 3 bases, J shed 6 bases, and the junction held 10 bases outside the gene matches.

The chain carries TRBV6-5 and TRBJ2-7; D is unclear. From germline, CDR1 is MNHEY and CDR2 SVGAGI. Trimming left V 4 bases short and J 3 bases short, with 4 bases between. The CDR3 is 11 residues long. The CDR3 protein is CASSSVYEQYF. The CDR3 DNA follows: TGTGCCAGCAGTTCGGTCTACGAGCAGTACTTC.

V is TRBV6-5 and J is TRBJ2-5; weak D call: TRBD2 (5 bases). In germline, CDR1 is MNHEY, CDR2 SVGAGI. The CDR3 is made up of 15 amino acids. Between the trimmed V and J ends, which lost 2 bases and 4 bases, there was a span of 14 bases. CDR3 sequence (DNA): TGTGCCAGCAGTTACGAGGAGCGTGGGAGAGAGACCCAGTACTTC. Residues: CASSYEERGRETQYF.

J is TRBJ1-3 and V is TRBV18; D is ambiguous. The CDR3 totals 15 residues. V was pared by 3 bases and J by 3 bases, with 12 bases between. CDR1 and CDR2 from the germline V gene are KGHSH and LQKENI. CDR3 bases: TGTGCCAGCTCACCTCCTACTGGATATGGAAACACCATATATTTT. It translates to CASSPPTGYGNTIYF.

J is TRBJ1-3 and V is TRBV7-2; D perhaps matches TRBD1 (6 bases). The CDR3 length is 14 residues. Trimming shortened V by 0 bases and J by 3 bases, and 6 bases separated the two germline ends. In germline, CDR1 is SGHTA, CDR2 FQGNSA. The CDR3 region is CASSLAGGGNTIYF. CDR3 nucleotides: TGTGCCAGCAGCTTAGCAGGGGGTGGAAACACCATATATTTT.

The genes are TRBV5-1 and TRBJ1-1; D is perhaps TRBD1 (6 bases). The V end lost 3 bases, the J end lost 1 base, and 16 bases lay between the germline ends. Germline CDR1 reads SGHRS; CDR2 reads YFSETQ. CDR3 length equals 16 residues. CDR3 amino acids: CASSSNPGRGNTEAFF. The CDR3 DNA is TGCGCCAGCAGCTCTAACCCCGGCAGGGGGAACACTGAAGCTTTCTTT.

This chain links TRBV5-5 with TRBJ2-1; D possibly matches TRBD1 or TRBD2 (5 bases each). This CDR3 has 14 residues. Looked up from germline, CDR1 is SGHKS and CDR2 is YYEKEE (reference sequence). V was clipped by 0 bases and J by 9 bases, with 13 bases between them. Here the CDR3 DNA reads TGTGCCAGCAGCTTGGAGAGGGGAGCATTTGAGCAGTTCTTC. Amino acids: CASSLERGAFEQFF.

The chain links TRBV18 to TRBJ2-1, with a weak D call TRBD1 (6 bases). The CDR3 has 13 amino acids. The V gene's germline CDR1 is KGHSH and CDR2 LQKENI. V lost 3 bases and J 10 bases, leaving 13 bases between the germline ends. The CDR3 reads CASSPGQAREQFF. The CDR3 DNA sequence: TGTGCCAGCTCACCGGGACAAGCTCGGGAGCAGTTCTTC.

This chain uses TRBV7-2 with TRBJ2-3, with TRBD2 as a possible D gene (5 bases). The CDR3 is made up of 14 amino acids. V lost 5 bases and J 4 bases, leaving 13 bases between the germline ends. Germline-derived CDR1 and CDR2 are SGHTA and FQGNSA. The CDR3 is CASSEMAGPDTQYF. DNA of the CDR3: TGTGCCAGCAGCGAAATGGCGGGTCCAGATACGCAGTATTTT.

This chain connects TRBV10-3 to TRBJ1-1; unclear D gene. The V end lost 10 bases, the J end lost 1 base, and 7 bases lay between the germline ends. The germline V gene encodes CDR1 ENHRY and CDR2 SYGVKD. This CDR3 region has 11 residues. The CDR3 coding sequence is TGTGCCACGTTACAGAACACTGAAGCTTTCTTT. It translates to CATLQNTEAFF.

The V call is TRBV7-9, the J call TRBJ2-5; possibly TRBD1 or TRBD2 for D (5 bases each). With 4 bases removed from V and 7 bases from J, the gap between germline ends came to 22 bases. Germline loops: CDR1 SEHNR, CDR2 FQNEAQ (reference sequence). The CDR3 extends over 16 amino acids. In DNA, the CDR3 is TGTGCCAGCAGCTCGAACCGGGGACGGACGCTTGGGACCCAGTACTTC. Translating it yields CASSSNRGRTLGTQYF.

V usage is TRBV4-3 and J usage is TRBJ2-3, with D hard to call. The CDR3 consists of 14 residues. Germline loops: CDR1 LGHNA, CDR2 YSLEER. The germline V and J ends were trimmed by 4 bases and 0 bases, with 8 bases remaining between them. The CDR3 DNA is TGCGCCAGCAGCCTCCAGCCTAGCACAGATACGCAGTATTTT. Protein product: CASSLQPSTDTQYF.

The chain couples TRBV25-1 to TRBJ2-5, with TRBD1 matching over 10 bases. V lost 6 bases and J lost 0; bases outside the gene matches: 4. The CDR3 totals 15 residues. Germline loops: CDR1 MGHDK, CDR2 SYGVNS. The CDR3 region has the DNA TGTGCCAGCAGAGGACAGGGGGGGCACCAAGAGACCCAGTACTTC. Residues: CASRGQGGHQETQYF.